This is a list of T cell receptor beta chains from one sample in a study of blood T cell repertoires in COVID-19. Clones were read by immunoSEQ multiplex PCR, and TCRdb kept only the in-frame ones, dropping some. The sample records roughly 440,000 clones, about 87% being singletons. Sequencing used peripheral blood. The receptor source for this set is a woman aged 50 to 60 with COVID-19, enrolled during active disease. CDR3s include the opening cysteine and the closing phenylalanine or tryptophan. The order of the fields is V gene, clone size, J gene, D gene, CDR3 DNA, CDR3 protein. A D gene is named only where the DNA matches it firmly. Expanded clones are given a class, and other clones once, few, many or no size at all.

TRBV5-6	few	TRBJ1-1	NA	TGTGCCAGCAGCTTGACAGGGAACACTGAAGCTTTCTTT	CASSLTGNTEAFF
TRBV19	NA	TRBJ1-1	NA	TGTGCCAGTAGTATCCTCGCGAGGGATGCTGAAGCTTTCTTT	CASSILARDAEAFF
TRBV5-1	NA	TRBJ1-2	NA	TGCGCCAGCAGCTTGGAGGGGAGGGGTGGCTACACCTTC	CASSLEGRGGYTF
TRBV28	NA	TRBJ2-7	TRBD1	TGTGCCAGCAGTTTGCCTCAGGGGGCAGGGGAGCAGTACTTC	CASSLPQGAGEQYF
TRBV30	NA	TRBJ2-7	NA	TGTGCCTGGAGTCGGGGTGCATACGAGCAGTACTTC	CAWSRGAYEQYF
TRBV6-5	NA	TRBJ1-2	NA	TGTGCCAGCAGTTTACAGGGTCACCTGGGCTATGGCTACACCTTC	CASSLQGHLGYGYTF
TRBV10-2	NA	TRBJ2-5	TRBD1	TGCGCCAGCAGTGGGCCGGGACAGCAAGAGACCCAGTACTTC	CASSGPGQQETQYF
TRBV9	NA	TRBJ2-7	TRBD2	TGTGCCAGCAGCTTAACCGGGACTAGCCCTAACGAGCAGTACTTC	CASSLTGTSPNEQYF
TRBV27	few	TRBJ2-7	NA	TGTGCCAGCAAAGGGGGACTACGAGGTTCCGAGCAGTACTTC	CASKGGLRGSEQYF
TRBV21-1	NA	TRBJ1-1	NA	TGTGCCAGCAGGCCCAGCGCCAGGGCTGGCCCTAACACTGAAGCTTTCTTT	CASRPSARAGPNTEAFF
TRBV15	once	TRBJ1-5	NA	TGTGCCACCAGCAGAGATCGAGGGAGAAATCAGCCCCAGCATTTT	CATSRDRGRNQPQHF
TRBV27	NA	TRBJ2-3	TRBD2	TGTGCCAGCAGTTCGACTAGCGGGGGAAATACGCAGTATTTT	CASSSTSGGNTQYF
TRBV19	NA	TRBJ1-2	NA	TGTGCCAGTAGTTATCGGGGATTCGACTATGGCTACACCTTC	CASSYRGFDYGYTF
TRBV3-1/TRBV3-2	NA	TRBJ1-3	NA	TGTGCCAGCAGCCAAGATAGGGCAGGGCGACTTACTGGAAACACCATATATTTT	CASSQDRAGRLTGNTIYF
TRBV30	NA	TRBJ1-6	TRBD1	TGTGCCTGGAGTGCAGACAGGGACTCACCCCTCCACTTT	CAWSADRDSPLHF
TRBV4-2	NA	TRBJ1-2	NA	TGTGCCAGCAGCCAAGTACAGGGTGACGGCTACACCTTC	CASSQVQGDGYTF
TRBV19	NA	TRBJ1-1	NA	TGTGCCAGTAGTATAAGAGCACTCCCCACTGAAGCTTTCTTT	CASSIRALPTEAFF
TRBV18	NA	TRBJ2-7	TRBD1	TGTGCCAGCTCACCCCTCCTGACGGACAGGGGTTACGAGCAGTACTTC	CASSPLLTDRGYEQYF
TRBV18	few	TRBJ2-1	NA	TGTGCCAGCTCACCACCGGGCAGGGTCAATGAGCAGTTCTTC	CASSPPGRVNEQFF
TRBV7-9	NA	TRBJ1-2	TRBD1	TGTGCCAGCAGCTCGGGACAGAGTAACTATGGCTACACCTTC	CASSSGQSNYGYTF
TRBV11-3	NA	TRBJ1-6	NA	TGTGCCAGCAGCTTAGGACACTATAATTCACCCCTCCACTTT	CASSLGHYNSPLHF
TRBV6-6	few	TRBJ1-5	NA	TGTGCCAGCACCGGCAGGGCAAATCAGCCCCAGCATTTT	CASTGRANQPQHF
TRBV3-1/TRBV3-2	NA	TRBJ2-5	NA	TGTGCCAGCAGCCAAGATCCCGATGAGGGAGAGACCCAGTACTTC	CASSQDPDEGETQYF
TRBV2	NA	TRBJ1-3	TRBD1	TGTGCCAGCAGTGGTACAGGGGGCGCGGAATCTGGAAACACCATATATTTT	CASSGTGGAESGNTIYF
TRBV6-1	NA	TRBJ1-1	NA	TGTGCCAGCAGTGAAATCTGGGGGGAAACTGAAGCTTTCTTT	CASSEIWGETEAFF
TRBV30	NA	TRBJ1-6	NA	TGTGCCTGGAGTCCGGATAATTCACCCCTCCACTTT	CAWSPDNSPLHF